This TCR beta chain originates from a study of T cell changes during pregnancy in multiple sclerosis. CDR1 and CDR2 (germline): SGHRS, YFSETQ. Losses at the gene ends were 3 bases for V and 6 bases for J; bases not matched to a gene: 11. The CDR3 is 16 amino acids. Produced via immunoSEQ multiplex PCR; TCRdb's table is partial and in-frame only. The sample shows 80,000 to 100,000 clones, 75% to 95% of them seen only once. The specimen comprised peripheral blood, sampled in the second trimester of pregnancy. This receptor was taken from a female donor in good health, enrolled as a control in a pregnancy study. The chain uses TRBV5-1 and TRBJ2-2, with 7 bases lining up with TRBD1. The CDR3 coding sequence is TGCGCCAGCAGCTCGCACCGAACAGGGGTTGCCGGGGAGCTGTTTTTT. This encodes CASSSHRTGVAGELFF. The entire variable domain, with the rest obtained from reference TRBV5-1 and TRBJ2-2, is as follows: KAGVTQTPRYLIKTRGQQVTLSCSPISGHRSVSWYQQTPGQGLQFLFEYFSETQRNKGNFPGRFSGRQFSNSRSEMNVSTLELGDSALYLCASSSHRTGVAGELFFGEGSRLTVL.